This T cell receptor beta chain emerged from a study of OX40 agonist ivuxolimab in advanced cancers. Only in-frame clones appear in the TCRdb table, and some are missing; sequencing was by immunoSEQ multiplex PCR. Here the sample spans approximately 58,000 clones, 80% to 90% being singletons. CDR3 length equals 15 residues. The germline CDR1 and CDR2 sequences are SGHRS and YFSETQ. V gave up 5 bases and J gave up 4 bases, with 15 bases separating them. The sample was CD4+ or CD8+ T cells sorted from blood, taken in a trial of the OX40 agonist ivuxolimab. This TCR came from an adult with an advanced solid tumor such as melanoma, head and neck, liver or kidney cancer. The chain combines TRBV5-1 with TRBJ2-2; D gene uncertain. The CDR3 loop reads CASSPNPGPTGELFF. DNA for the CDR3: TGCGCCAGCAGTCCGAACCCTGGGCCCACCGGGGAGCTGTTTTTT. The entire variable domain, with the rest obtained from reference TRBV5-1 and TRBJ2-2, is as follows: KAGVTQTPRYLIKTRGQQVTLSCSPISGHRSVSWYQQTPGQGLQFLFEYFSETQRNKGNFPGRFSGRQFSNSRSEMNVSTLELGDSALYLCASSPNPGPTGELFFGEGSRLTVL.